The sample holds a few counts of the clone carrying this T cell receptor (beta chain). Its specificity is unknown. This sample stems from a study of T cells after yellow fever vaccination. Study summary: Low-cell-number fractions underwent preparation using SMART-Seq v4 Ultra Low Input. Regarding the study as a whole: Most clones from primary vaccination were detected again post-booster (just under 97% CD4, about 88% CD8). FACS-sorted repertoires might harbor abundant contaminating clonotypes from the bulk population.

CDR1 is SGHRS, CDR2 YFSETQ, per germline. Trimming cost V 2 bases and J 2 bases, with 8 bases left between them. CDR3 length equals 13 residues. Synthesis of TCR cDNA relied on 5'RACE template switching, which attached a universal primer site and UMIs. TCRdb analysed the 5' RACE reads with MiXCR anew, one entry per CDR3 protein. The table shows 600,000 to 750,000 distinct CDR3 sequences, with more than 9% occurring only once. This sequence originates from a man aged 25-40 years who received the YFV17D yellow fever vaccine. The sequenced sample was PBMCs, obtained on the day of the yellow fever booster vaccination. V gene TRBV5-1 combines with J gene TRBJ2-7, with unresolved D. The CDR3 region has the DNA TGCGCCAGCAGCTTCTATACGGCCTACGAGCAGTACTTC. It translates to CASSFYTAYEQYF.